This is a list of T cell receptor beta chains from one sample in a study of OX40 agonist ivuxolimab in advanced cancers. Generated by immunoSEQ multiplex PCR, the TCRdb table keeps only in-frame clones and is missing some. This sample has over 100,000 clones, with 80% to 90% found just once. The sequencing here drew on CD4+ or CD8+ T cells sorted from blood, taken in a trial of the OX40 agonist ivuxolimab. The receptors were sampled from an adult with an advanced solid tumor such as melanoma, head and neck, liver or kidney cancer. Both conserved end residues are trimmed from each CDR3.

>TRBJ1-2|TRBV18
ASSQGANYGYT
>TRBJ1-2|TRBV6-4
ASPARGSGGGGYT
>TRBJ1-5|TRBV6-6
ASTLRQGGDQPQH
>TRBJ2-7|TRBV6-6
ASSPEGYEQY
>TRBJ2-2|TRBV10-3
AISEHQGYTGELF
>TRBJ2-7|TRBV19
ASSSSPGFEQY
>TRBJ1-2|TRBV7-9
ASSPGTNYGYT
>TRBJ2-1|TRBV27
ASSYPRTSEQF
>TRBJ2-3|TRBV7-2
ASSLGTVADTQY
>TRBJ1-2|TRBV7-2
AQSVSRDYGYT
>TRBJ2-2|TRBV28
ASTHRLVFTGELF
>TRBJ2-3|TRBV9
ASSVAGLAGSTDTQY
>TRBJ2-1|TRBV2
ASSPGTSGNSGQF
>TRBJ2-3|TRBV6-5
ASRHTDTQY
>TRBJ1-6|TRBV11-3
ASSLVEQNSPLH
>TRBJ1-1|TRBV19
ASIPGTGTNTEAF
>TRBJ2-5|TRBV7-8
ASSLGLGVGETQY
>TRBJ2-5|TRBV10-3
ATNSDQETQY
>TRBJ2-7|TRBV11-2
ASSLRSAGGQYEQY
>TRBJ2-3|TRBV28
ASSPGDRPSTDTQY
>TRBJ1-1|TRBV7-8
ASSDGTGGVRTEAF
>TRBJ1-2|TRBV5-1
ASSSYGAYGYT
>TRBJ1-6|TRBV5-1
ASSLGQSNSPLH
>TRBJ1-1|TRBV19
ASRRSGGLNTEAF
>TRBJ2-3|TRBV28
ASSPWSNTDTQY
>TRBJ1-5|TRBV19
ASRTESNQPQH
>TRBJ2-3|TRBV2
ASRFGDTQY
>TRBJ2-1|TRBV11-2
ASSLVMGGGPNEQF
>TRBJ2-2|TRBV5-6
ASSVGLQGAGELF
>TRBJ2-2|TRBV28
ASSLSGSGGAHGELF
>TRBJ2-7|TRBV28
ASRQRGGIYEQY
>TRBJ2-5|TRBV7-3
ASSPGRVQETQY
>TRBJ2-6|TRBV14
ASSQAWTGGIPSSGANVLT
>TRBJ2-7|TRBV28
ASSLGGPGSYEQY
>TRBJ1-2|TRBV4-3
ASSQEARGGYRLYGYT
>TRBJ2-5|TRBV30
AWSVFGGGQETQY
>TRBJ1-5|TRBV11-3
ASSLAIRVQCNQPQH
>TRBJ2-5|TRBV28
ASMAWTGGETQY
>TRBJ1-2|TRBV7-9
ASSLPTGGYT
>TRBJ1-6|TRBV29-1
SVAGQGGSPLH
>TRBJ1-2|TRBV7-9
ASSWDSITYGYT
>TRBJ2-7|TRBV2
ASRGSGTSLYEQY
>TRBJ2-3|TRBV5-1
ASSQHTDTQY
>TRBJ1-4|TRBV18
ASSPPEGVSEKLF
>TRBJ1-5|TRBV10-3
AISQGGVGSQPQH
>TRBJ1-4|TRBV19
ASSRARFGNEKLF
>TRBJ1-2|TRBV30
AWSVAGSGYT
>TRBJ1-6|TRBV5-1
ASSPTADSPLH
>TRBJ2-7|TRBV27
ASSLTQGVGEQY
>TRBJ2-1|TRBV7-6
ASTPQSGGAYNEQF
>TRBJ1-2|TRBV28
ASKQLDARGGGYT
>TRBJ1-5|TRBV11-2
ASSPDGLSAQPQH
>TRBJ2-5|TRBV7-6
ASTTAPQETQY
>TRBJ2-2|TRBV2
ASRGIVRTGELF
>TRBJ2-7|TRBV5-6
ASSLARGKVEQY
>TRBJ2-6|TRBV30
AWSEGGYGANVLT
>TRBJ1-5|TRBV2
ASSSGAGGQPQH